This TCR beta chain was obtained from a study of T cells after yellow fever vaccination. Study outcomes and limitations: On re-exposure, the response was weaker but peaked faster, at day 5 versus 15.

A 5'RACE template-switching step, the method used to make TCR cDNA, added a universal primer site and UMIs. One entry per CDR3 protein, called by TCRdb with MiXCR from the 5' RACE reads. The repertoire holds around 330,000 distinct CDR3 sequences, around 4% seen once, with about 20% in the top ten. The CDR3 runs to 17 residues. The ends lost 1 base at V and 6 bases at J; junction bases unmatched: 10. CDR1 SGHRS and CDR2 YFSETQ come from the germline V gene. This clonotype has only a few counts. Its matching antigen is unknown. The TCR was taken from a man aged 18 to 29 who received the YFV17D yellow fever vaccine. This sample comprised PBMCs, obtained on the day of the yellow fever booster vaccination. The chain links TRBV5-1 to TRBJ1-6; the match to TRBD1 covers 7 bases. CDR3 in DNA: TGCGCCAGCAGCTTGAGTGGTACGGGACAGACTAATTCACCCCTCCACTTT. Translated, it gives CASSLSGTGQTNSPLHF.